This T cell receptor (beta chain) was recorded in a study of cytomegalovirus exposure and HLA in healthy donors. Study-wide results and caveats: A highly shared variant cluster was judged a likely technical artifact.

As concerns this clone: Its antigen is still unknown.

Trimming removed 5 bases from V and 7 bases from J; junction bases left unmatched: 6. This CDR3 is 14 amino acids long. CDR1 and CDR2 (germline): SEHNR, FQNEAQ (reference sequence). PCR involved 60 Vbeta and 13 Jbeta primers. TCRdb keeps only in-frame clones here, not all; method: immunoSEQ multiplex PCR. The table lists about 130,000 clones, about 70% of them singletons. The sample taken for sequencing was PBMCs. The rearrangement links TRBV7-9 to TRBJ2-2; 8 nucleotides line up with TRBD1. The TCR comes from a male donor in good health and CMV-seronegative. CDR3 bases: TGTGCCAGCAGCCAACGGACAGGGAGCGGGGAGCTGTTTTTT. Amino acids: CASSQRTGSGELFF.